The entry below gives a single T cell receptor beta chain sequence along with its context. Its specificity is not known. The treatment: roughly ten-day PBMC culture with coronavirus spike peptide pools or control peptides (ViraFEST assay). With the Oncomine TCR Beta short-read assay, DNA from cultured CD4+ T cells was sequenced. TCRdb analysed the PCR reads with MiXCR anew, one entry per CDR3 protein. Among 15,000 to 20,000 distinct CDR3 sequences listed, 55% were seen once. These data belong to a study of vaccination and CD4 T cells after COVID-19. Study background: Control cultures received a CEFX pool, an HIV-1 Nef pool, or no peptide.

Germline CDR1 reads SEHNR; CDR2 reads FQNEAQ (reference sequence). V lost 1 base and J 5 bases, leaving 8 bases between the germline ends. This CDR3 has 13 residues. The source is a human donor who had recovered from COVID-19. Sequenced input: CD4+ T cells from blood, cultured in vitro. The chain carries TRBV7-9 and TRBJ1-2; D unresolved. As DNA, the CDR3 is TGTGCCAGCAGCTTAGGGGAGGGTTATGGCTACACCTTC. Translated: CASSLGEGYGYTF.